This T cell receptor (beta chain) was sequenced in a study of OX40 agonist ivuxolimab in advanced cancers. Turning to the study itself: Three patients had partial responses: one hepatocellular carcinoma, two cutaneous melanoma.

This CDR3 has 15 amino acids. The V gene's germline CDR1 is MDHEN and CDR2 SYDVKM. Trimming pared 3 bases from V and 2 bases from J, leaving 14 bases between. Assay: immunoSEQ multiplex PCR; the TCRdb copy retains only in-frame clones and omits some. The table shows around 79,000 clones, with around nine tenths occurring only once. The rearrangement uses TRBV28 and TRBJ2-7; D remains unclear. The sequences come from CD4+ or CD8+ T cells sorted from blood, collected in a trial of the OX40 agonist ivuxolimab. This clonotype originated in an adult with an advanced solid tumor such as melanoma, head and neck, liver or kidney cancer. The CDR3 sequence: CASSLSTPLTYEQYF. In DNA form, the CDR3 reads TGTGCCAGCAGTTTGTCTACTCCCTTAACCTACGAGCAGTACTTC.